This T cell receptor (beta chain) was sequenced for a study of T-cell reconstitution after alpha-beta-depleted transplantation in children. The authors prepared the TCRbeta library with unique molecular identifiers. TCRdb ran MiXCR on the PCR reads and lists one entry per CDR3 protein. The sample has roughly 350,000 distinct CDR3 sequences; 9% to 12% are singletons. This clonotype has only a few counts. The CDR3 has 14 residues. Germline trimming cut 3 bases from V and 6 bases from J; bases unmatched to any gene: 7. Per germline, CDR1 SGHRS and CDR2 YFSETQ. The chain has TRBV5-1 and TRBJ2-7; TRBD1 aligns across 9 bases. The TCR sequence derives from a human donor who donated a stem cell graft to a child with acute lymphoblastic leukemia. The specimen was PBMCs from the stem cell graft donor, collected from the stem cell graft. As DNA, the CDR3 is TGCGCCAGCAGCTGGGACAGGGCTTACGGCGAGCAGTACTTC. Amino acids: CASSWDRAYGEQYF.